The 26 T cell receptor beta chains listed next were all sequenced from one sample in a study of CD8 T cells in ankylosing spondylitis. TCRdb re-derived calls from the 5' RACE reads in MiXCR, one entry per CDR3 protein. This table holds approximately 260,000 distinct CDR3 sequences, 18% found once. Sequenced: blood, either unsorted or a sorted T cell fraction (not recorded which). Receptors were obtained from a male donor with ankylosing spondylitis or in good health (not recorded which).

The table lists this clonotype with many counts. The gene calls are TRBV7-9 and TRBJ2-1; maybe TRBD2 (6 bases). Trimming took off 6 bases at V and 0 bases at J, with 15 bases between the two ends. Germline CDR1 SEHNR, CDR2 FQNEAQ (reference sequence). CDR3 length: 16 residues. The CDR3 protein is CASSLIYGSSYNEQFF. CDR3 nucleotide sequence: TGTGCCAGCAGTCTGATATACGGGAGCTCCTACAATGAGCAGTTCTTC. The variable domain in full, with the rest retrieved from reference TRBV7-9 and TRBJ2-1, is DTGVSQNPRHKITKRGQNVTFRCDPISEHNRLYWYRQTLGQGPEFLTYFQNEAQLEKSRLLSDRFSAERPKGSFSTLEIQRTEQGDSAMYLCASSLIYGSSYNEQFFGPGTRLTVL.

The J gene is TRBJ2-1, the V gene TRBV20-1; D gene uncertain. The CDR3 length is 13 residues. Germline V lookup: CDR1 DFQATT, CDR2 SNEGSKA (reference sequence). V lost 3 bases and J lost 5, with 11 bases in between. The CDR3 here is CSASLLRDNEQFF. In nucleotides, the CDR3 is TGCAGTGCTAGCCTTCTACGAGACAATGAGCAGTTCTTC.

This clonotype was seen only a few times. J is TRBJ2-7 and V is TRBV4-2; 8 bases fit TRBD2. Losses at the gene ends were 0 bases for V and 0 bases for J; bases not matched to a gene: 7. The CDR3 consists of 17 residues. Germline V gene lookup returns CDR1 LGHNA and CDR2 YNFKEQ. In DNA, the CDR3 is TGTGCCAGCAGCCAAGATCTACTAGCGGATTCCTCCTACGAGCAGTACTTC. Encoded protein: CASSQDLLADSSYEQYF.

Only one count was recorded for this clonotype. Its ends do not fully match the called genes, so a read error is possible. The chain links TRBV14 to TRBJ2-7; 12 positions match TRBD1. Germline V gene sequence: CDR1 SGHDN, CDR2 FVKESK. The CDR3 contains 15 residues. In DNA form, the CDR3 reads TGTGCCACCAGCGCCGGGACAGGGGGCGTATACGAGCAGTACTTC. This encodes CATSAGTGGVYEQYF. Looking up the rest from reference TRBV14 and TRBJ2-7 gives the full variable domain: EAGVTQFPSHSVIEKGQTVTLRCDPISGHDNLYWYRRVMGKEIKFLLHFVKESKQDESGMPNNRFLAERTGGTYSTLKVQPAELEDSGVYFCATSAGTGGVYEQYFGPGTRLTVT.

This clonotype was observed a handful of times. The chain links TRBV20-1 to TRBJ2-5; D not certain. This CDR3 comprises 14 residues. The V gene's germline CDR1 is DFQATT and CDR2 SNEGSKA (reference sequence). V gave up 6 bases and J gave up 4 bases, with 18 bases separating them. CDR3 amino acids: CSAAGRAYSETQYF. The CDR3 coding sequence is TGCAGTGCCGCCGGTCGGGCCTACTCAGAGACCCAGTACTTC.

This chain uses TRBV4-1 with TRBJ2-3, with TRBD1 matching over 7 bases. The CDR3 contains 13 residues. In germline, CDR1 is MGHRA, CDR2 YSYEKL. J was trimmed by 11 bases and V by 1 base; bases with no gene match: 6. CDR3 DNA sequence: TGCGCCAGCAGCCAAGCTTGGGGACAGAGGCAGTATTTT. Protein: CASSQAWGQRQYF.

The chain carries TRBV20-1 and TRBJ2-7; D is unresolved. Germline values: CDR1 DFQATT, CDR2 SNEGSKA (reference sequence). The CDR3 loop spans 15 amino acids. Trimming pared 0 bases from V and 0 bases from J, leaving 12 bases between. CDR3 loop: CSARDIGSRSYEQYF. The DNA for the CDR3 is TGCAGTGCTAGAGATATAGGGTCCCGCTCCTACGAGCAGTACTTC.

This clonotype turned up a few times. This sequence joins TRBV11-2 and TRBJ2-6; 9 nucleotides match TRBD2. The CDR3 covers 21 residues. V shed 5 bases and J 0 bases; nucleotides not matched to a gene: 17. Germline CDR1 is SGHAT and CDR2 is FQNNGV. The CDR3, as DNA: TGTGCCAGCAGCCCGAGTTTCCTAGCGGGACCCCAACGCTCTGGGGCCAACGTCCTGACTTTC. It encodes CASSPSFLAGPQRSGANVLTF.

The chain recombines TRBV20-1 with TRBJ2-7, with D unclear. Germline lookup yields CDR1 DFQATT and CDR2 SNEGSKA (reference sequence). This CDR3 contains 14 residues. Trimming stripped 3 bases from V and 0 bases from J, with 12 bases between. CDR3 sequence: CSASPNLNSYEQYF. The CDR3 coding sequence is TGCAGTGCTAGTCCCAACTTGAACTCCTACGAGCAGTACTTC.

This clonotype was counted between two and nine times. The chain couples TRBV5-1 to TRBJ1-6; TRBD1 might be the D (6 bases). Germline V gene sequence: CDR1 SGHRS, CDR2 YFSETQ. Between the trimmed V and J ends, which lost 0 bases and 0 bases, there was a span of 10 bases. The length of the CDR3 is 17 residues. CDR3 DNA sequence: TGCGCCAGCAGCTTGGGACAGGAAAGCTCCTATAATTCACCCCTCCACTTT. It codes for CASSLGQESSYNSPLHF.

This chain links TRBV19 with TRBJ2-7; no clear D gene. This CDR3 contains 13 residues. CDR1 and CDR2 (germline): LNHDA, SQIVND (reference sequence). V was shortened by 3 bases and J by 1 base, with 7 bases between the two germline ends. The DNA of the CDR3 is TGTGCCAGTAGTATCGTCTATTCCTACGAGCAGTACTTC. Its translation: CASSIVYSYEQYF.

This clonotype was seen a handful of times. The rearrangement links TRBV29-1 to TRBJ1-1; D unresolved. The CDR3 covers 12 residues. V was shortened by 6 bases and J by 3 bases, with 11 bases between the two germline ends. Germline V lookup: CDR1 SQVTM, CDR2 ANQGSEA. The chain's CDR3 is CSVGNSDTEAFF. CDR3 bases: TGCAGCGTAGGGAATTCGGACACTGAAGCTTTCTTT.

The gene calls are TRBV28 and TRBJ2-7; D not resolved. The length of the CDR3 is 15 residues. CDR1 MDHEN and CDR2 SYDVKM come from the germline V gene. Trimming removed 4 bases from V and 2 bases from J, with 15 bases in between. CDR3 nucleotides: TGTGCCAGCAGTTCACCTCGGTTGAATACCTACGAGCAGTACTTC. It translates to CASSSPRLNTYEQYF.

The chain combines TRBV7-2 with TRBJ2-2; 7 bases line up with TRBD2. In germline, CDR1 is SGHTA, CDR2 FQGNSA. The ends lost 2 bases at V and 7 bases at J; junction bases unmatched: 4. This CDR3 region has 14 residues. This chain's CDR3 is CASSLKQRGGELFF. The CDR3 coding sequence is TGTGCCAGCAGCTTAAAACAGCGGGGCGGGGAGCTGTTTTTT.

This clonotype appeared many times. This sequence joins TRBV4-1 and TRBJ2-5; TRBD1 aligns across 9 bases. Germline V gives CDR1 MGHRA, CDR2 YSYEKL. Germline trimming cut 1 base from V and 3 bases from J; bases unmatched to any gene: 0. This CDR3 is 14 amino acids long. CDR3 coding DNA: TGCGCCAGCAGCCAAGGGACAGGGGAAGAGACCCAGTACTTC. Translated: CASSQGTGEETQYF.

DNA for the CDR3: TGCAGCGTTGGAGGACTAGCGGGGAGCTCCTACAATGAGCAGTTCTTC. It translates to CSVGGLAGSSYNEQFF. The rearrangement links TRBV29-1 to TRBJ2-1; 12 nucleotides match TRBD2. CDR3 size: 16 residues. The germline V gene has CDR1 SQVTM and CDR2 ANQGSEA. Trimming removed 4 bases from V and 0 bases from J; junction bases left unmatched: 4.

There are a few counts of this clonotype. The V gene is TRBV9, the J gene TRBJ2-1; the match to TRBD2 covers 7 bases. With 4 bases clipped from V and 0 bases from J, the junction kept 7 bases outside the gene matches. CDR3 length: 16 amino acids. Germline V lookup: CDR1 SGDLS, CDR2 YYNGEE. CDR3 in amino acids: CASSPWGGSSYNEQFF. DNA of the CDR3: TGTGCCAGCAGCCCCTGGGGGGGGAGCTCCTACAATGAGCAGTTCTTC.

This clonotype was observed a handful of times. The gene calls are TRBV30 and TRBJ2-5, with D hard to call. This CDR3 is built from 11 residues. The V end was cut by 0 bases, the J end by 5 bases, with 4 bases between. Germline values: CDR1 GTSNPN, CDR2 SVGIG (reference sequence). CDR3 amino acids: CAWSVQETQYF. The CDR3 bases are TGTGCCTGGAGTGTGCAGGAGACCCAGTACTTC.

The chain employs TRBV12-5 and TRBJ1-5; D ambiguous. V was shortened by 6 bases and J by 3 bases, with 3 bases between the two germline ends. Germline lookup yields CDR1 LGHNT and CDR2 FRNRAP. CDR3 size: 11 residues. The CDR3 loop reads CASGLNQPQHF. The CDR3 DNA is TGTGCTAGTGGGCTCAATCAGCCCCAGCATTTT.

This clonotype has at least ten counts. The CDR3 reads CASNLAGPSEQYF. DNA of the CDR3: TGTGCCAGCAACCTAGCGGGTCCTTCCGAGCAGTACTTC. The chain recombines TRBV12-3 or TRBV12-4 with TRBJ2-7; 8 nucleotides match TRBD2. V was pared by 7 bases and J by 6 bases, with 8 bases of the junction left unmatched. The CDR3 has 13 amino acids.

This clonotype has a count of ten or more. V gene TRBV4-3 combines with J gene TRBJ1-5; 7 positions agree with TRBD1. Germline V CDR1 and CDR2: LGHNA, YSLEER. The CDR3 totals 15 residues. J was trimmed by 7 bases and V by 0 bases; bases with no gene match: 6. This CDR3 reads CASSQDLGGGQPQHF. The CDR3 coding sequence is TGCGCCAGCAGCCAAGATTTAGGGGGCGGCCAGCCCCAGCATTTT.

This chain uses TRBV27 with TRBJ2-7, with TRBD2 identical over 14 bases. CDR1 MNHEY and CDR2 SMNVEV come from the germline V gene (reference sequence). Germline trimming cut 5 bases from V and 5 bases from J; bases unmatched to any gene: 5. The CDR3 totals 15 residues. As DNA, the CDR3 is TGTGCCAGCAGTGCAGGGACTAGCGGGAGCAACGAGCAGTACTTC. It specifies CASSAGTSGSNEQYF.

This clonotype turned up a few times. The chain uses TRBV7-2 and TRBJ2-5; D is undetermined. The V gene's germline CDR1 is SGHTA and CDR2 FQGNSA. V lost 2 bases to trimming and J lost 5 bases, with 6 bases between them. The CDR3 runs 12 residues. CDR3 nucleotides: TGTGCCAGCAGCTTATCGAGGGAGACCCAGTACTTC. This encodes CASSLSRETQYF. The entire variable domain, with the rest obtained from reference TRBV7-2 and TRBJ2-5, is as follows: GAGVSQSPSNKVTEKGKDVELRCDPISGHTALYWYRQSLGQGLEFLIYFQGNSAPDKSGLPSDRFSAERTGGSVSTLTIQRTQQEDSAVYLCASSLSRETQYFGPGTRLLVL.

The rearrangement joins TRBV12-3 or TRBV12-4 to TRBJ1-6; no firm D call. The V gene lost 3 bases and the J gene lost 3 bases, with 9 bases spanning the gap. This CDR3 spans 15 amino acids. The CDR3 is CASSFVFDYNSPLHF. As DNA, the CDR3 is TGTGCCAGCAGTTTTGTATTCGACTATAATTCACCCCTCCACTTT.

This clonotype was seen a handful of times. The chain joins TRBV9 to TRBJ2-3, with 11 bases aligning to TRBD2. V was clipped by 6 bases and J by 3 bases; unmatched bases: 6. Germline CDR1 SGDLS, CDR2 YYNGEE. This CDR3 has 15 amino acids. The CDR3 loop reads CASIFSGRVTDTQYF. CDR3 in DNA: TGTGCCAGCATCTTTAGCGGGAGGGTAACAGATACGCAGTATTTT.

This clonotype was recorded many times. This sequence joins TRBV20-1 and TRBJ1-1, with D perhaps matching TRBD1 (5 bases). V lost 3 bases to trimming and J lost 4 bases, with 12 bases between them. Germline V CDR1 and CDR2: DFQATT, SNEGSKA (reference sequence). The CDR3 covers 13 residues. The CDR3 sequence is CSASHQGFTEAFF. In nucleotides, the CDR3 is TGCAGTGCTAGCCATCAGGGTTTCACTGAAGCTTTCTTT.